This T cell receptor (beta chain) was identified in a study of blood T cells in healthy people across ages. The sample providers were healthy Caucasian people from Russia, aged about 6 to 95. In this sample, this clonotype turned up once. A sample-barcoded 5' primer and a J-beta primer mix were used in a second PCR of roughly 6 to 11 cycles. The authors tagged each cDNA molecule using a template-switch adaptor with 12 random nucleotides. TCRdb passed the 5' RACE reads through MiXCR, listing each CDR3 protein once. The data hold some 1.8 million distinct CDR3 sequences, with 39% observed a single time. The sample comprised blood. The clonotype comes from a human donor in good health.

Here the CDR3 DNA reads TGCAGCTCATCCTATGGGGGTGGTGAAGCTTTCTTT. Its protein product is CSSSYGGGEAFF. The V call is TRBV29-1, the J call TRBJ1-1, with D possibly being TRBD1 (5 bases). The V end lost 8 bases, the J end lost 7 bases, and 17 bases lay between the germline ends. Germline CDR1 reads SQVTM; CDR2 reads ANQGSEA. This CDR3 has 12 amino acids.